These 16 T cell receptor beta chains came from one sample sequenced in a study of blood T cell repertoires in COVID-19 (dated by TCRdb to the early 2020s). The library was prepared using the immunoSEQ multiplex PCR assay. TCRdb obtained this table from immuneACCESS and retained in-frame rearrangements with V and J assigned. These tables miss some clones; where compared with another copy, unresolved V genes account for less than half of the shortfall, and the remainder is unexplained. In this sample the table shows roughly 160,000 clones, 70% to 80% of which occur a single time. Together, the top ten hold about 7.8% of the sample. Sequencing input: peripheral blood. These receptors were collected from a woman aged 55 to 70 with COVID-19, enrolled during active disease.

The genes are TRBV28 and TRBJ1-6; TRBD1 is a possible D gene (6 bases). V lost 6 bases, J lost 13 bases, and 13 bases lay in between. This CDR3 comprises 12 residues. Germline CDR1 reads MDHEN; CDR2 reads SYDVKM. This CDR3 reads CASSSGHLPLHF. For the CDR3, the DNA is TGTGCCAGCAGCTCGGGACACCTGCCCCTCCACTTT.

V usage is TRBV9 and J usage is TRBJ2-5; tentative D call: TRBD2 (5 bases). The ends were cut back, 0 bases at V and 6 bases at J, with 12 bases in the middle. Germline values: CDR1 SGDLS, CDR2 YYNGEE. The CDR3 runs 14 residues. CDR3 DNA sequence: TGTGCCAGCAGCGTAGGTGAGGGTGTTAAGACCCAGTACTTC. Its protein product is CASSVGEGVKTQYF. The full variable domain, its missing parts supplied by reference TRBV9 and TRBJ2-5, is DSGVTQTPKHLITATGQRVTLRCSPRSGDLSVYWYQQSLDQGLQFLIQYYNGEERAKGNILERFSAQQFPDLHSELNLSSLELGDSALYFCASSVGEGVKTQYFGPGTRLLVL.

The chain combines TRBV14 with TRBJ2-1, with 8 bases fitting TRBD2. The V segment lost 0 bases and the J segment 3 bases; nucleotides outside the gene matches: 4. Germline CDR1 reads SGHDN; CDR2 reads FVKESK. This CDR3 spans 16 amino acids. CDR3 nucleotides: TGTGCCAGCAGCCAAGATCTAGCGGGCTTCTACAATGAGCAGTTCTTC. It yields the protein CASSQDLAGFYNEQFF.

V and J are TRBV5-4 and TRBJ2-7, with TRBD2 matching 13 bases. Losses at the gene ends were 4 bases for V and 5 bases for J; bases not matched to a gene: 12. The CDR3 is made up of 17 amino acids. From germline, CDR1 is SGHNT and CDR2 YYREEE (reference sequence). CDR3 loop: CASSKGLAGVGGNEQYF. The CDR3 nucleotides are TGTGCCAGCAGCAAAGGACTAGCGGGAGTTGGGGGGAACGAGCAGTACTTC. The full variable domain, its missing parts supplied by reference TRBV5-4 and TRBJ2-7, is ETGVTQSPTHLIKTRGQQVTLRCSSQSGHNTVSWYQQALGQGPQFIFQYYREEENGRGNFPPRFSGLQFPNYSSELNVNALELDDSALYLCASSKGLAGVGGNEQYFGPGTRLTVT.

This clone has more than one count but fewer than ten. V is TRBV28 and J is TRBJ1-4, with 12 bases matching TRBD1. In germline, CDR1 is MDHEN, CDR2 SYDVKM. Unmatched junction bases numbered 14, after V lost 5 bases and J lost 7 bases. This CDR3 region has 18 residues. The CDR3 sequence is CASSPSPGQGAGGEKLFF. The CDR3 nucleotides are TGTGCCAGCAGTCCTTCCCCGGGACAGGGGGCGGGGGGTGAAAAACTGTTTTTT. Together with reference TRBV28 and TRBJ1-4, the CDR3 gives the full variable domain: DVKVTQSSRYLVKRTGEKVFLECVQDMDHENMFWYRQDPGLGLRLIYFSYDVKMKEKGDIPEGYSVSREKKERFSLILESASTNQTSMYLCASSPSPGQGAGGEKLFFGSGTQLSVL.

CDR3 sequence reads: CASRDPGQQETQYF. The CDR3 DNA is TGTGCCAGCAGAGATCCGGGACAGCAAGAGACCCAGTACTTC. This rearrangement joins TRBV3-1 (or the pseudogene TRBV3-2) to TRBJ2-5; TRBD1 agrees at 7 bases. CDR3 size: 14 residues. Germline assignment: CDR1 LGHDT and CDR2 YNNKEL (reference sequence). The junction had 6 bases not matched to a gene; V was cut back by 6 bases and J by 2 bases.

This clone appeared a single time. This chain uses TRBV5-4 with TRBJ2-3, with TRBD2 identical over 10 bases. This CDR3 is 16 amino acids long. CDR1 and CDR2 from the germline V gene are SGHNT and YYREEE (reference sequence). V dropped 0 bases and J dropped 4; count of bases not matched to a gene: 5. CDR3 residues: CASSLGGSGGADTQYF. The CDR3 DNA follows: TGTGCCAGCAGCTTGGGCGGCAGCGGGGGGGCAGATACGCAGTATTTT.

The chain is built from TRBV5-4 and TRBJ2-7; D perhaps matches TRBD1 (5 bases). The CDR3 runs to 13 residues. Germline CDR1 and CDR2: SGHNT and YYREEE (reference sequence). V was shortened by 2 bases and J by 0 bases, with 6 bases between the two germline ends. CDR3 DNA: TGTGCCAGCAGCTTCGACAGCTCCTACGAGCAGTACGTC. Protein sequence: CASSFDSSYEQYV.

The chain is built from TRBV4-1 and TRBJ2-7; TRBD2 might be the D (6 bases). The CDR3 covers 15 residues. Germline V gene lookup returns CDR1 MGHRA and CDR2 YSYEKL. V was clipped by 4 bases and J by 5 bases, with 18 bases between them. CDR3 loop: CASSRLIGSWNEQYF. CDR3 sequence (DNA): TGCGCCAGCAGCCGTCTAATCGGGAGTTGGAACGAGCAGTACTTC.

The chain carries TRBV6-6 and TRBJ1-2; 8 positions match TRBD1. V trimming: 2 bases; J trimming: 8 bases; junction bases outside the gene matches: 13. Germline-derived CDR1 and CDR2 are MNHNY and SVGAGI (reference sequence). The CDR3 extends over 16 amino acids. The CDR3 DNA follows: TGTGCCAGCAGTTACCGGGACAGGACCCCCTCCCGGGGCTACACCTTC. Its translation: CASSYRDRTPSRGYTF.

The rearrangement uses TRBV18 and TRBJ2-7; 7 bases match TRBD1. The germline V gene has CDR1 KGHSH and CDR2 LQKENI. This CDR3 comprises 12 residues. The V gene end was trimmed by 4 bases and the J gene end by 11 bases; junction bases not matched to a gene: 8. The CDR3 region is CASSLSTGVKYF. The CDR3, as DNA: TGTGCCAGCTCACTATCAACAGGGGTGAAGTACTTC.

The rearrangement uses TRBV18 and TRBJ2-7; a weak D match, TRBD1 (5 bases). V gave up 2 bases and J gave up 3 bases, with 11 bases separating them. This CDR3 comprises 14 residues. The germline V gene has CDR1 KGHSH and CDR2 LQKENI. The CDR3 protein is CASSPAPGNYEQYV. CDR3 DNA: TGTGCCAGCTCACCAGCCCCAGGGAACTACGAGCAGTACGTC.

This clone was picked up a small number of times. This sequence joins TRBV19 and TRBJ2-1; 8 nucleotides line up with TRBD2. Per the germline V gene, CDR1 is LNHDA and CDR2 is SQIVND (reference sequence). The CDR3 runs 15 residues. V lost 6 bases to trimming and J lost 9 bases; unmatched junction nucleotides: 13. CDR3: CASSAGTRGGGEQFF. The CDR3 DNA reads TGTGCCAGTAGCGCCGGGACCCGGGGGGGAGGTGAGCAGTTCTTC. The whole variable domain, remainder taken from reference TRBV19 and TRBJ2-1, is DGGITQSPKYLFRKEGQNVTLSCEQNLNHDAMYWYRQDPGQGLRLIYYSQIVNDFQKGDIAEGYSVSREKKESFPLTVTSAQKNPTAFYLCASSAGTRGGGEQFFGPGTRLTVL.

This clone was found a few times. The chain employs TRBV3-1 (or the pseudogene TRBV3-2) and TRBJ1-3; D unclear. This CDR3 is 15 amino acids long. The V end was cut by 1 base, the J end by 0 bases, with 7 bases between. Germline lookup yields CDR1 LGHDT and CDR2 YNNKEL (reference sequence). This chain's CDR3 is CASSQGVSSGNTIYF. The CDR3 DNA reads TGTGCCAGCAGCCAAGGCGTGAGCTCTGGAAACACCATATATTTT.

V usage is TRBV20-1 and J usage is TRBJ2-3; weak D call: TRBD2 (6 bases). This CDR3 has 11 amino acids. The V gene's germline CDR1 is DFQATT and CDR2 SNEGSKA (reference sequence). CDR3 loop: CRPGEADTQYF. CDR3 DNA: TGCAGGCCCGGGGAGGCAGATACGCAGTATTTT.

Written as DNA, the CDR3 is TGTGCCAGCAGCTCCCGGGAGCCCCGGGGAAACATTCAGTACTTC. Amino acid sequence: CASSSREPRGNIQYF. The V and J genes are TRBV7-8 and TRBJ2-4, with D possibly being TRBD2 (6 bases). The CDR3 extends over 15 amino acids. The ends were cut back, 4 bases at V and 6 bases at J, with 16 bases in the middle. Germline V gene data show CDR1 as SGHVS and CDR2 as FQNEAQ.